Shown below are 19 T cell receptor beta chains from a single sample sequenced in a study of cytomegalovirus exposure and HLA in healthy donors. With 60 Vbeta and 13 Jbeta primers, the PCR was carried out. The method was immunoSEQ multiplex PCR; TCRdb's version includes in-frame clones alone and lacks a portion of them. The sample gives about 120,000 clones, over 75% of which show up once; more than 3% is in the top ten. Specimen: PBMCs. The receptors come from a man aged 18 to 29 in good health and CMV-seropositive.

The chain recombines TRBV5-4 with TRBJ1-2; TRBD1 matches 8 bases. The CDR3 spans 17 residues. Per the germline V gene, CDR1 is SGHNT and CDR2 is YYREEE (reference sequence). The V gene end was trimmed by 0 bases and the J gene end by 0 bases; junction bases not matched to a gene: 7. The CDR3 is CASSLDGTRGPNYGYTF. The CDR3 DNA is TGTGCCAGCAGCTTGGACGGAACCAGGGGGCCTAACTATGGCTACACCTTC.

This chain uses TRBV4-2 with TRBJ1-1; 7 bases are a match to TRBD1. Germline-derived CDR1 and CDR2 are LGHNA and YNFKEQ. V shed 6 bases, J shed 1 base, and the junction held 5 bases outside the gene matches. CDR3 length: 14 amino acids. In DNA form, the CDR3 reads TGTGCCAGCAGTCCCGACAGGGAGAACACTGAAGCTTTCTTT. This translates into CASSPDRENTEAFF.

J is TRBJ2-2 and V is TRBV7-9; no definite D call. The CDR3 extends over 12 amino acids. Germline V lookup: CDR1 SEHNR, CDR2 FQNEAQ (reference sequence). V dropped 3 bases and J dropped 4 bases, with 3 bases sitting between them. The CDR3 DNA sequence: TGTGCCAGCAGCTTTATCACCGGGGAGCTGTTTTTT. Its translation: CASSFITGELFF.

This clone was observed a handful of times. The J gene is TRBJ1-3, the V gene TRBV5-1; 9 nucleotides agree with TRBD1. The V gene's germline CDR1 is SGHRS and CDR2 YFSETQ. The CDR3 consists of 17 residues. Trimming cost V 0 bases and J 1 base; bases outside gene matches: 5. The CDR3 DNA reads TGCGCCAGCAGCTTGGCGGGACAGGGAAGATCTGGAAACACCATATATTTT. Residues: CASSLAGQGRSGNTIYF.

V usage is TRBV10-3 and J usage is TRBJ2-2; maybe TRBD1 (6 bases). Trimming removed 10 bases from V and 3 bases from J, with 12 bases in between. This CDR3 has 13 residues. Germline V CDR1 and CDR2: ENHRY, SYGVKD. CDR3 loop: CATRGTYTGELFF. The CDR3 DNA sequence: TGTGCCACGCGAGGGACATACACCGGGGAGCTGTTTTTT.

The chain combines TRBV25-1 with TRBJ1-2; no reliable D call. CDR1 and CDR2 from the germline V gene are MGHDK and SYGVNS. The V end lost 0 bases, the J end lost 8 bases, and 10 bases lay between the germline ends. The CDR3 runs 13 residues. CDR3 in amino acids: CASSEYEAQGYTF. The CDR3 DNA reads TGTGCCAGCAGTGAATACGAGGCCCAGGGCTACACCTTC.

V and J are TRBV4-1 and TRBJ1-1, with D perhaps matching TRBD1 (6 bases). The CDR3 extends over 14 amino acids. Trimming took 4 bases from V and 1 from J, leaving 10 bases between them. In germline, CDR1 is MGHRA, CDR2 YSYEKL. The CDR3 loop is CASSLGGGNTEAFF. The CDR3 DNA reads TGCGCCAGCAGCCTAGGGGGGGGGAACACTGAAGCTTTCTTT.

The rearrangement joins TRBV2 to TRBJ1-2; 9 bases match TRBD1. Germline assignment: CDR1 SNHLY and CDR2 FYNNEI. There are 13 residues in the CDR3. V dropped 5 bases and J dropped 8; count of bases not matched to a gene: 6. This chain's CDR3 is CASSYGTGSGYTF. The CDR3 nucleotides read TGTGCCAGCAGTTACGGGACAGGGAGCGGCTACACCTTC. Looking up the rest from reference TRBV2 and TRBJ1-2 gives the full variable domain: EPEVTQTPSHQVTQMGQEVILRCVPISNHLYFYWYRQILGQKVEFLVSFYNNEISEKSEIFDDQFSVERPDGSNFTLKIRSTKLEDSAMYFCASSYGTGSGYTFGSGTRLTVV.

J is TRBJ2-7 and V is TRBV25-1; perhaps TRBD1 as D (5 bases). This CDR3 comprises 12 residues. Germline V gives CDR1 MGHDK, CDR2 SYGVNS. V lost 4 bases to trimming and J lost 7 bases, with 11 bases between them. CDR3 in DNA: TGTGCCAGCAGTGTGTTGGGGCGGGAGCAGTACTTC. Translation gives CASSVLGREQYF.

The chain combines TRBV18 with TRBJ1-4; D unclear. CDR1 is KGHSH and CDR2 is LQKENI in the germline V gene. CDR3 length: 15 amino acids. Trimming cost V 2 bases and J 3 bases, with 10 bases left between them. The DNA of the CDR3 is TGTGCCAGCTCACCAGAGAGAGTGGCTAATGAAAAACTGTTTTTT. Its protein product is CASSPERVANEKLFF.

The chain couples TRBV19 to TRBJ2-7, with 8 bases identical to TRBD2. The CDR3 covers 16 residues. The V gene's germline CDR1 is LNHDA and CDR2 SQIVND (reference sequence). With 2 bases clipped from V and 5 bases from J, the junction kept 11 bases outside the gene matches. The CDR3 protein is CASSITGTRRRDEQYF. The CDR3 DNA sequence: TGTGCCAGTAGTATAACGGGGACTAGGAGGAGGGACGAGCAGTACTTC.

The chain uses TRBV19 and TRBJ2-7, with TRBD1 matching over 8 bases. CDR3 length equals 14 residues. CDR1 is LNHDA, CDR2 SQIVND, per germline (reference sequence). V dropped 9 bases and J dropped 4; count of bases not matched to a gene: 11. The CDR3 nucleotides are TGTGCCAGCGCGAGCCGGGACAGGAAGTACGAGCAGTACTTC. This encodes CASASRDRKYEQYF.

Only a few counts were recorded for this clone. CDR3: CASSLAGVGYGYTF. The CDR3 DNA reads as TGTGCCAGCAGCTTGGCAGGCGTAGGCTATGGCTACACCTTC. The chain employs TRBV5-6 and TRBJ1-2; D gene unclear. Trimming removed 0 bases at V and 4 bases at J, with 10 bases between. The CDR3 extends over 14 amino acids. The germline V gene has CDR1 SGHDT and CDR2 YYEEEE.

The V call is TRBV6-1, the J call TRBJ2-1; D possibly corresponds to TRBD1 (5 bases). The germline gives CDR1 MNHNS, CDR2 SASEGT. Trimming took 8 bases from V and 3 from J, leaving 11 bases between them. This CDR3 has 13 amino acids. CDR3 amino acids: CASRLGVYNEQFF. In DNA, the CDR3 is TGTGCCAGCCGATTAGGGGTCTACAATGAGCAGTTCTTC.

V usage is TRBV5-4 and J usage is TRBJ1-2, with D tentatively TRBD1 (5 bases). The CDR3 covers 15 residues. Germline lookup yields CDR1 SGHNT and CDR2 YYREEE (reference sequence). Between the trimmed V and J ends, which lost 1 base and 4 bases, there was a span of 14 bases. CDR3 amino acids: CASSLSGLRSYGYTF. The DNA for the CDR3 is TGTGCCAGCAGCTTGTCAGGGCTTAGGAGCTATGGCTACACCTTC.

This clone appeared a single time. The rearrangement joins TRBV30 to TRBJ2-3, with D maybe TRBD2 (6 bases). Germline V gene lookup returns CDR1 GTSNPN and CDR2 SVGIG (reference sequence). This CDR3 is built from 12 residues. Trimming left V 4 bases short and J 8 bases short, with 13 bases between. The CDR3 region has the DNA TGTGCCTGGACGGCTAGCGAGACTACGCAGTATTTT. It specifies CAWTASETTQYF.

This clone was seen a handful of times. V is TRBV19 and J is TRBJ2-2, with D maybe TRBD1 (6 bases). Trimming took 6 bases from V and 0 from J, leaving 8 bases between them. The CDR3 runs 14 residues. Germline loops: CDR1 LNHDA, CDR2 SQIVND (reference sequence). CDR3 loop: CASRQGSNTGELFF. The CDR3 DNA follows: TGTGCCAGTAGACAGGGCTCGAACACCGGGGAGCTGTTTTTT.

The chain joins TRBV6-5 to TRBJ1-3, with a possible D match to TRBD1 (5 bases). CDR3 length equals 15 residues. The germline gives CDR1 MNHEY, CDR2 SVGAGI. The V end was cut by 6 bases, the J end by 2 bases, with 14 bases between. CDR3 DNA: TGTGCCAGCAGCCAAGGGGATTATGCTGGAAACACCATATATTTT. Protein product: CASSQGDYAGNTIYF.

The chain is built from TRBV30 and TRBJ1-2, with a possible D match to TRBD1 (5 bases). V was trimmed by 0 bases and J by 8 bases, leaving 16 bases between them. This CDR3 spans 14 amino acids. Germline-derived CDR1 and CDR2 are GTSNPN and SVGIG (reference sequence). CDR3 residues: CAWSVPRLGGGYTF. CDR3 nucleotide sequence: TGTGCCTGGAGTGTCCCCAGACTCGGGGGAGGCTACACCTTC.